The present entry profiles one T cell receptor (beta chain) with its context. Its antigen is not yet known. The record has no base qualities; no much larger clone is one base away. The record originates from a study of blood T cell repertoires in COVID-19 (dated by TCRdb to 2018 to 2021). In the study overall: Samples from collaborators originated in the United States, Italy and Spain and spanned both the acute and convalescent phases of COVID-19. The prospective study material was composed of cDNA or gDNA derived from T cells, B-cell-depleted T cells, or PBMCs. Subjects who had been exposed to COVID-19, were actively infected with it, or had recovered from it provided the deeply sampled blood TCRbeta repertoires that made up the dataset. The repertoires were released in a freely available public database meant as a resource for research on the immune response to SARS-CoV-2. Samples were obtained from the ongoing ImmuneRACE study (first 160 participants) and from some 1,200 subjects provided by 6 global collaborators. A de-identified subject ID, COVID-19 status, age in years and sex were almost always included in the sample metadata. Where available, HLA class I and class II types were taken from metadata supplied by the sample provider and were not determined by assay-based typing. Findings and caveats that apply to the study as a whole: Clinical and demographic metadata were provided uncurated, with the amount varying by source and participant.

The immunoSEQ Assay, a bias-controlled multiplex PCR, was used to amplify TCRbeta CDR3 regions from genomic DNA. In the original analysis: The number of nucleated cells in each sample was estimated by amplification of reference gene primers within the assay. To quantify the absolute abundance of each unique TCRbeta CDR3 rearrangement, sequence reads were collapsed and filtered. Productive Simpson clonality was computed per sample as the square root of Simpson's diversity index over productive rearrangements. TCRdb took this table from immuneACCESS and kept in-frame rearrangements with V and J called. Such tables lack part of the clones; where checked against another copy, unresolved V genes explain under half of the gap, and the rest is unexplained. V and J calls and clone size are those listed in that table; D and trimming were worked out from the DNA. The sample table shows roughly 150,000 clones, and around nine tenths are seen once. The ten top clones hold under 6% of the sample.

The germline V gene sets CDR1 to MDHEN and CDR2 to SYDVKM. The trim is 6 bases for V and 6 bases for J, with a gap of 15 bases between the germline ends. The CDR3 contains 14 residues, cysteine and phenylalanine counted. Only CDR3 DNA is held: 42 bases, read in frame from base 1. Whole blood was collected in K2EDTA tubes by collaborating institutions according to the institutions' own protocols. For TCRbeta analysis, collaborators shipped samples as frozen whole blood, isolated PBMCs, or DNA extracted from either of those sample types. The chain joins TRBV28 to TRBJ1-3; perhaps TRBD1 is the D gene, with 6 bases matching. The sample comprised peripheral blood. The clonotype originates from a human donor in a cohort sampled during active COVID-19. In nucleotide form, the sequence is TGTGCCAGCAGCTCCGGGACAATAGAAAACACCATATATTTT. The translation is CASSSGTIENTIYF. The full variable domain, with segments outside the CDR3 supplied by the reference TRBV28 and TRBJ1-3 proteins, appears as DVKVTQSSRYLVKRTGEKVFLECVQDMDHENMFWYRQDPGLGLRLIYFSYDVKMKEKGDIPEGYSVSREKKERFSLILESASTNQTSMYLCASSSGTIENTIYFGEGSWLTVV.